The 8 T cell receptor beta chains below all came from one sample that was sequenced in a study of T cell repertoires in ileal Crohn's disease. The sorted cells were lamina propria lymphocytes from surgical specimens, first isolated by density gradient. Only in-frame clones appear in the TCRdb table, and some are missing; sequencing was by immunoSEQ multiplex PCR. This repertoire shows about 390 clones, 65% to 70% found once; its top ten account for more than 9%. The sample consisted of CD8+ T cells sorted from the ileum. The receptors stem from an adult with Crohn's disease.

This clone is categorized as hyperexpanded. The chain joins TRBV14 to TRBJ2-1, with D possibly TRBD2 on 5 matching bases. Trimming cost V 3 bases and J 4 bases, with 10 bases left between them. The length of the CDR3 is 14 residues. The V gene's germline CDR1 is SGHDN and CDR2 FVKESK. The CDR3 DNA reads as TGTGCCAGCAGCCAGGGCACGGGATACAATGAGCAGTTCTTC. Amino acid sequence: CASSQGTGYNEQFF. The full variable domain, in which reference TRBV14 and TRBJ2-1 provide the parts outside the CDR3, is EAGVTQFPSHSVIEKGQTVTLRCDPISGHDNLYWYRRVMGKEIKFLLHFVKESKQDESGMPNNRFLAERTGGTYSTLKVQPAELEDSGVYFCASSQGTGYNEQFFGPGTRLTVL.

This chain links TRBV2 with TRBJ1-2; D is possibly TRBD1 (6 bases). V lost 1 base and J lost 4, with 16 bases in between. The germline V gene has CDR1 SNHLY and CDR2 FYNNEI. The CDR3 contains 16 residues. CDR3 protein: CASSEVDTQGVYGYTF. For the CDR3, the DNA is TGTGCCAGCAGTGAAGTGGATACACAGGGCGTCTATGGCTACACCTTC.

V and J are TRBV27 and TRBJ2-3; 7 bases line up with TRBD1. The CDR3 has 15 residues. Per the germline V gene, CDR1 is MNHEY and CDR2 is SMNVEV (reference sequence). V shed 5 bases, J shed 2 bases, and the junction held 7 bases outside the gene matches. The CDR3 bases are TGTGCCAGCAGTAGTAGGGACAGATCCACAGATACGCAGTATTTT. Residues: CASSSRDRSTDTQYF.

The CDR3 region has the DNA TGTGCCAGCAGCTTAAGCGTTCCGGGGAGCACAGATACGCAGTATTTT. Its protein product is CASSLSVPGSTDTQYF. The gene calls are TRBV13 and TRBJ2-3; D possibly corresponds to TRBD2 (5 bases). The CDR3 length is 16 residues. V was shortened by 2 bases and J by 0 bases, with 12 bases between the two germline ends. Germline lookup yields CDR1 PRHDT and CDR2 FYEKMQ (reference sequence).

The V and J genes are TRBV11-2 and TRBJ2-1; 8 bases map to TRBD2. Germline trimming cut 1 base from V and 5 bases from J; bases unmatched to any gene: 7. The CDR3 extends over 16 amino acids. In germline, CDR1 is SGHAT, CDR2 FQNNGV. For the CDR3, the DNA is TGTGCCAGCAGCTTAGTGGCGGGGGGAACCCACAATGAGCAGTTCTTC. Translating it yields CASSLVAGGTHNEQFF.

The chain joins TRBV9 to TRBJ2-1, with TRBD1 matching 7 bases. J was trimmed by 4 bases and V by 6 bases; bases with no gene match: 16. This CDR3 comprises 17 residues. Germline assignment: CDR1 SGDLS and CDR2 YYNGEE. CDR3 sequence: CASTSMGSGGRYNEQFF. Here the CDR3 DNA reads TGTGCCAGCACCTCGATGGGGTCAGGGGGTAGATACAATGAGCAGTTCTTC.

This clone has just one count. The gene calls are TRBV7-8 and TRBJ1-5; no definite D call. Trimming stripped 2 bases from V and 9 bases from J, with 8 bases between. The CDR3 covers 12 residues. Looked up from germline, CDR1 is SGHVS and CDR2 is FQNEAQ. The CDR3 region is CASSLLSRPQHF. CDR3 nucleotide sequence: TGTGCCAGCAGCTTATTGAGTCGGCCCCAGCATTTT.

V is TRBV9 and J is TRBJ1-1; 7 bases align to TRBD1. Germline V gene data show CDR1 as SGDLS and CDR2 as YYNGEE. Trimming at V came to 3 bases and at J to 3 bases, leaving 5 bases not matched to a gene. The CDR3 contains 14 residues. The CDR3 sequence is CASSETGMDTEAFF. The CDR3, as DNA: TGTGCCAGCAGCGAGACAGGGATGGACACTGAAGCTTTCTTT.